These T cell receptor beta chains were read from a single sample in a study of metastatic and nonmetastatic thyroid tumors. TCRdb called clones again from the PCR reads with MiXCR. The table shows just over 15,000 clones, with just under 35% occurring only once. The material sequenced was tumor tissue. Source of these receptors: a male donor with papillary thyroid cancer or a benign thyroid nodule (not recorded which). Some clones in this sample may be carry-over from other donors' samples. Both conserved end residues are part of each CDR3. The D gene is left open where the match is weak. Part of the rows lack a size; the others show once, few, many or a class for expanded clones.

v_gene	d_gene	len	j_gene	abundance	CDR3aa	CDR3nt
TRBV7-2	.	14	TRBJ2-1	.	CASSHSSAGNEQFF	TGTGCCAGCAGCCATTCTAGCGCCGGCAATGAGCAGTTCTTC
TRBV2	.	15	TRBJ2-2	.	CASRPGQLNTAELFF	TGTGCCAGCAGACCTGGACAGTTGAACACCGCGGAGCTGTTTTTT
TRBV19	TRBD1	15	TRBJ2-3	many	CASSTWDRGSDTQYF	TGTGCCAGTAGTACCTGGGACAGGGGGTCAGATACGCAGTATTTT
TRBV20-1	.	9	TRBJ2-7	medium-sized	CSRFGEQYF	TGCAGCCGTTTTGGGGAGCAGTACTTC
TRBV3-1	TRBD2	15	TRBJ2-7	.	CASSHVAGGPGEQYF	TGTGCCAGCAGCCATGTAGCGGGAGGGCCGGGCGAGCAGTACTTC
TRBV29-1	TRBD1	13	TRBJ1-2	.	CSVEEQGAYGYTF	TGCAGCGTTGAAGAACAGGGGGCGTATGGCTACACCTTC
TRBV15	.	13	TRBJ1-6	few	CATSRTTDSPLHF	TGTGCCACCAGCAGAACGACGGATTCACCCCTCCACTTT
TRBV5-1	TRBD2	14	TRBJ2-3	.	CASSRGGRADTQYF	TGCGCCAGCAGCAGGGGCGGGAGGGCCGATACGCAGTATTTT
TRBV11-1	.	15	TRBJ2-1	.	CASSLGRGGRNEQFF	TGTGCCAGCAGCTTAGGCAGGGGCGGGCGCAATGAGCAGTTCTTC
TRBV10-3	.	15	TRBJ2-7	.	CAIQGSGTCSYEQYF	TGTGCCATCCAGGGGTCCGGGACATGTTCTTACGAGCAGTACTTC
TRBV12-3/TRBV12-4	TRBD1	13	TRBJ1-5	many	CASSGGQGRPQHF	TGTGCCAGCAGTGGGGGACAGGGCCGGCCCCAGCATTTT
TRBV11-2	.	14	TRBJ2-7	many	CASSQGGAYYEQYF	TGTGCCAGCAGCCAAGGGGGGGCCTACTACGAGCAGTACTTC
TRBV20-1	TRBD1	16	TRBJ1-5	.	CSARGTYRGMNQPHHF	TGCAGTGCTCGAGGGACTTACAGGGGTATGAATCAGCCCCACCATTTT
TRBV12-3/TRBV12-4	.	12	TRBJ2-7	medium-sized	CASSWGLGEQYF	TGTGCCAGCAGTTGGGGCTTAGGCGAGCAGTACTTC
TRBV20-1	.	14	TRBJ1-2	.	CSASHAGANYGYTF	TGCAGTGCTAGTCATGCAGGGGCTAACTATGGCTACACCTTC
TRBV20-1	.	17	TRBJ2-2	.	CSSRDMDWGKGAGELFF	TGCAGTTCTAGAGACATGGACTGGGGTAAAGGCGCCGGGGAGCTGTTTTTT
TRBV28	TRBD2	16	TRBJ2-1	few	CASSFLSGRERREQFF	TGTGCCAGCAGTTTCCTTAGCGGGAGAGAGAGACGTGAGCAGTTCTTC
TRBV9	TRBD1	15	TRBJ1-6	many	CASSVTGTGNSPLHF	TGTGCCAGCAGCGTAACCGGGACAGGGAATTCACCCCTCCACTTT
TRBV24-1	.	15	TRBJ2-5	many	CATSDFLQGGETQYF	TGTGCCACCAGTGATTTCCTGCAGGGAGGAGAGACCCAGTACTTC
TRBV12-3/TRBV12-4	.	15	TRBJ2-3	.	CAIIRQWRGTDTQYF	TGTGCCATCATCAGACAGTGGAGGGGCACAGATACGCAGTATTTT
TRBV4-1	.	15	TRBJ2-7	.	CASSQGLTYSYEQYF	TGCGCCAGCAGCCAAGGTTTGACTTACTCCTACGAGCAGTACTTC
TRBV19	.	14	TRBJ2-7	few	CASSIVVVAYEQYF	TGTGCCAGTAGTATAGTCGTCGTTGCCTACGAGCAGTACTTC
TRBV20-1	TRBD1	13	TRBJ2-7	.	CSASKTGAYEQYF	TGCAGTGCTTCCAAGACAGGGGCCTACGAGCAGTACTTC
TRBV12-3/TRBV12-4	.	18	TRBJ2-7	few	CASSLSGLSGCSSYEQYF	TGTGCCAGCAGTTTATCAGGACTATCGGGCTGTAGCTCCTACGAGCAGTACTTC
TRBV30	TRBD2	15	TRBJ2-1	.	CAWSVGSGRSSEQFF	TGTGCCTGGAGTGTTGGTAGCGGGAGGTCGAGTGAGCAGTTCTTC
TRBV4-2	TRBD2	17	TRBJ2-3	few	CASSQGRGGREEGTQYF	TGTGCCAGCAGCCAAGGGCGTGGCGGGAGAGAGGAGGGTACGCAGTATTTT
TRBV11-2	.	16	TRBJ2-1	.	CASSLVAGWVVYEQFF	TGTGCCAGCAGCTTAGTGGCGGGGTGGGTTGTTTATGAGCAGTTCTTC
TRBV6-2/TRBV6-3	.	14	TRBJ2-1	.	CASSRTVGSEEQFF	TGTGCCAGCAGTAGGACAGTGGGCTCGGAGGAGCAGTTCTTC
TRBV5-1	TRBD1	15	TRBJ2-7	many	CASSLEGQGIHEQYF	TGCGCCAGCAGCTTGGAGGGACAGGGGATCCACGAGCAGTACTTC
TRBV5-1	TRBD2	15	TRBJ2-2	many	CASGGAGVGTGELFF	TGCGCCAGCGGTGGCGCGGGAGTCGGCACCGGGGAGCTGTTTTTT
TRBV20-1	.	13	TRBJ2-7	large	CSARGVGVYEQYF	TGCAGTGCCCGAGGGGTGGGGGTCTACGAGCAGTACTTC
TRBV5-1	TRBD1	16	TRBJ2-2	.	CASSLTGQANTCELFF	TGCGCCAGCAGCTTGACGGGACAGGCGAACACCTGTGAGCTGTTTTTT
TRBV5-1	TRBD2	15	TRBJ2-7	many	CASSLSGDGLYEQYF	TGCGCCAGCAGCCTTAGCGGGGACGGGCTTTACGAGCAGTACTTC
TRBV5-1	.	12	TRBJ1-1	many	CASSLLNTEAFF	TGCGCCAGCAGTCTGTTGAACACTGAAGCTTTCTTT
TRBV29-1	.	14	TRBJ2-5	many	CSVEVTPFSETQYF	TGCAGCGTTGAAGTCACCCCCTTCAGCGAGACCCAGTACTTC
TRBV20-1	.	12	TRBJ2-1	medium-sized	CSARTLDNEQFF	TGCAGTGCTAGAACACTAGACAATGAGCAGTTCTTC
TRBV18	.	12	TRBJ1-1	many	CASSPDNTEAFF	TGTGCCAGCTCACCAGACAACACTGAAGCTTTCTTT